This TCR beta chain was obtained from a study of blood T cell repertoires in COVID-19. Study-wide background: Italy, Spain and the United States were the sources of the convalescent and acute COVID-19 samples. In each case, the material was cDNA or gDNA derived from T cells, B-cell-depleted T cells, or PBMCs.

V was clipped by 5 bases and J by 5 bases, with 16 bases between them. The CDR3 extends over 15 amino acids. Germline CDR1 and CDR2: LNHDA and SQIVND (reference sequence). Authors' data handling: The assay estimated nucleated cells by amplifying reference gene primers. Sequenced by immunoSEQ multiplex PCR; TCRdb stores in-frame clones only, minus some. From that table come the V and J calls and clone size; the DNA was used to work out D and trimming. Of some 150,000 clones listed, over 80% are singletons. This TCR was recovered from a human donor in a cohort sampled during active COVID-19. The chain has TRBV19 and TRBJ2-1; no clear D. Sequencing input: peripheral blood. DNA of the CDR3: TGTGCCAGTAGTCCTATAGCTTCTAGTGACAATGAGCAGTTCTTC. As protein: CASSPIASSDNEQFF. Full variable domain (rest looked up from reference TRBV19 and TRBJ2-1): DGGITQSPKYLFRKEGQNVTLSCEQNLNHDAMYWYRQDPGQGLRLIYYSQIVNDFQKGDIAEGYSVSREKKESFPLTVTSAQKNPTAFYLCASSPIASSDNEQFFGPGTRLTVL.